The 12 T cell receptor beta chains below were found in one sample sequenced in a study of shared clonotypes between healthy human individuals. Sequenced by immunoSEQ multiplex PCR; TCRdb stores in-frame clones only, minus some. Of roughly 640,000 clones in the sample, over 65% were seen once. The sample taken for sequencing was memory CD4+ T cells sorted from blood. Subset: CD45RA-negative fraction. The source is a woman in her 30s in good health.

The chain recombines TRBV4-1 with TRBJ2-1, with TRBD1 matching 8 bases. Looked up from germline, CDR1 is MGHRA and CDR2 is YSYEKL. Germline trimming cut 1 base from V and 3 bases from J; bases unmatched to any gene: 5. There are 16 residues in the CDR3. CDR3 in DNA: TGCGCCAGCAGCCAAGGGGACAGGAGGATCTACAATGAGCAGTTCTTC. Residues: CASSQGDRRIYNEQFF.

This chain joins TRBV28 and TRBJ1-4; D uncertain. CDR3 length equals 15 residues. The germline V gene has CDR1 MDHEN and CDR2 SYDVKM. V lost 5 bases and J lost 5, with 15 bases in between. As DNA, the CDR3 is TGTGCCAGCAGTCCCCTGACCGAAGGAAATGAAAAACTGTTTTTT. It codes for CASSPLTEGNEKLFF. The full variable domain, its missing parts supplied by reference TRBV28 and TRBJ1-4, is DVKVTQSSRYLVKRTGEKVFLECVQDMDHENMFWYRQDPGLGLRLIYFSYDVKMKEKGDIPEGYSVSREKKERFSLILESASTNQTSMYLCASSPLTEGNEKLFFGSGTQLSVL.

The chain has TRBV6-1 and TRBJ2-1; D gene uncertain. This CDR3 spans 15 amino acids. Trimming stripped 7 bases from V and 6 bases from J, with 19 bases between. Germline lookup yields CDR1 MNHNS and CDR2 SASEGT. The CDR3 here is CASTSDQAPTNEQFF. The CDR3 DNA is TGTGCCAGCACCTCAGATCAGGCCCCAACCAATGAGCAGTTCTTC.

The CDR3 DNA sequence: TGTGCCAGCAGCCAATCGGGTTCCAGGAGGGGTCAAGAGACCCAGTACTTC. It encodes CASSQSGSRRGQETQYF. V usage is TRBV16 and J usage is TRBJ2-5; maybe TRBD2 (6 bases). V was clipped by 0 bases and J by 2 bases, with 16 bases between them. The CDR3 is made up of 17 amino acids. Germline V lookup: CDR1 KGHSY, CDR2 FQNENV.

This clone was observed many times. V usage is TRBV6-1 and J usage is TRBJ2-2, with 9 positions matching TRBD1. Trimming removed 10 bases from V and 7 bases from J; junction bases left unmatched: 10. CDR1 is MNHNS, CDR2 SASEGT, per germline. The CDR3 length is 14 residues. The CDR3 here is CATRTGTGHGELFF. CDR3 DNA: TGTGCCACACGAACCGGGACAGGGCACGGGGAGCTGTTTTTT.

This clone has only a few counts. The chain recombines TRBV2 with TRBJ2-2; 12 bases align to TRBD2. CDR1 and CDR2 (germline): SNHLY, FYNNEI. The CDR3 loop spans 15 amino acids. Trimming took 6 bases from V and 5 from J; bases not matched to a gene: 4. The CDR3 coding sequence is TGTGCCAGCAGCGCCGGGACTAGCGGGACCGGGGAGCTGTTTTTT. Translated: CASSAGTSGTGELFF.

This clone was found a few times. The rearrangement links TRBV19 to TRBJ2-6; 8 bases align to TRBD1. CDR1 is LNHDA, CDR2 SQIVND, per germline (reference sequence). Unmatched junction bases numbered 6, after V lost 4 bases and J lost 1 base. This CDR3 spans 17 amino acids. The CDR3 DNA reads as TGTGCCAGTAGTAAGGGACAGGCAGCGTCTGGGGCCAACGTCCTGACTTTC. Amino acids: CASSKGQAASGANVLTF.

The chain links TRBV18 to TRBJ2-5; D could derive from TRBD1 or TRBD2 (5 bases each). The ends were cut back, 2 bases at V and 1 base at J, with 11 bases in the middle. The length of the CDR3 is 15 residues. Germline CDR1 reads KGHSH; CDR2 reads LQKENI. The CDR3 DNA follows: TGTGCCAGCTCACCAATGCTCGGGACCCAAGAGACCCAGTACTTC. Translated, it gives CASSPMLGTQETQYF.

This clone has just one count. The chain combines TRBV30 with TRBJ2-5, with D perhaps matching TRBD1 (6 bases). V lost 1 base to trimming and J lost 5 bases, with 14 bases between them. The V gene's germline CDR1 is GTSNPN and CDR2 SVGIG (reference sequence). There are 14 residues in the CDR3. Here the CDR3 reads CAWSDPQGVETQYF. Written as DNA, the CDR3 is TGTGCCTGGAGTGACCCACAGGGAGTCGAGACCCAGTACTTC. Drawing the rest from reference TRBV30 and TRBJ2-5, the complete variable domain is SQTIHQWPATLVQPVGSPLSLECTVEGTSNPNLYWYRQAAGRGLQLLFYSVGIGQISSEVPQNLSASRPQDRQFILSSKKLLLSDSGFYLCAWSDPQGVETQYFGPGTRLLVL.

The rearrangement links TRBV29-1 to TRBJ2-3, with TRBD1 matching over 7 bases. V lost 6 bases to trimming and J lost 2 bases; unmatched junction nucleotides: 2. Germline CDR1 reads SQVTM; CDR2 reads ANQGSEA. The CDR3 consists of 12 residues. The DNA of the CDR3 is TGCAGCGTCGGGACAGACACAGATACGCAGTATTTT. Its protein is CSVGTDTDTQYF.

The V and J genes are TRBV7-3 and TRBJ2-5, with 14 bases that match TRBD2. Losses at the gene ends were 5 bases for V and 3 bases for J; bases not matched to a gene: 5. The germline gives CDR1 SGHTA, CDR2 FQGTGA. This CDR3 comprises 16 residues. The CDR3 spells CASSLPGLAGEETQYF. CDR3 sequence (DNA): TGTGCCAGCAGCCTCCCGGGACTAGCGGGAGAAGAGACCCAGTACTTC. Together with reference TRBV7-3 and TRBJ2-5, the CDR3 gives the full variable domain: GAGVSQTPSNKVTEKGKYVELRCDPISGHTALYWYRQSLGQGPEFLIYFQGTGAADDSGLPNDRFFAVRPEGSVSTLKIQRTERGDSAVYLCASSLPGLAGEETQYFGPGTRLLVL.

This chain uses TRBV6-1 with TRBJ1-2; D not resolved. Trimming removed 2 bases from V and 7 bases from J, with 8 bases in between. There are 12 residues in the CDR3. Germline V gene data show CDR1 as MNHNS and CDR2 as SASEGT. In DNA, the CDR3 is TGTGCCAGCAGTGAAAGGAGGGTTGGCTACACCTTC. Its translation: CASSERRVGYTF.